Included here is one T cell receptor beta chain sequence, with context. Its specificity is not known. These data originate in a study of a mutant IDH1 vaccine in newly diagnosed glioma. About the research overall: With temozolomide cycles, or 4-6 weeks after radiotherapy alone, vaccination was started. V12 corresponded to week 35 and V13 to week 47.

Sequencing was performed with immunoSEQ multiplex PCR; in TCRdb, only in-frame clones are kept and a portion is missing. Of about 54,000 clones listed, less than 90% are singletons. Time point noted: week 35, safety follow-up. A single vaccine dose contained 300 ug of mutant IDH1 20-mer peptide, and topical imiquimod was used with it. The study, taken as a whole, reports: Pseudoprogression seemed unrelated to changes in top peripheral T cell clonotypes.

The receptor's source is a woman aged 18-35 years with glioma. This sample comprised PBMCs, obtained from a glioma patient whose treatment included an IDH1 peptide vaccine.

The DNA of the CDR3 is TGTGCCAGCAGTGAACGGACGGGTCCCTACAATGAGCAGTTCTTC. Translating it yields CASSERTGPYNEQFF. This chain joins TRBV6-1 and TRBJ2-1; D uncertain. This CDR3 spans 15 amino acids. The germline V gene has CDR1 MNHNS and CDR2 SASEGT. V was trimmed by 2 bases and J by 2 bases, leaving 10 bases between them.